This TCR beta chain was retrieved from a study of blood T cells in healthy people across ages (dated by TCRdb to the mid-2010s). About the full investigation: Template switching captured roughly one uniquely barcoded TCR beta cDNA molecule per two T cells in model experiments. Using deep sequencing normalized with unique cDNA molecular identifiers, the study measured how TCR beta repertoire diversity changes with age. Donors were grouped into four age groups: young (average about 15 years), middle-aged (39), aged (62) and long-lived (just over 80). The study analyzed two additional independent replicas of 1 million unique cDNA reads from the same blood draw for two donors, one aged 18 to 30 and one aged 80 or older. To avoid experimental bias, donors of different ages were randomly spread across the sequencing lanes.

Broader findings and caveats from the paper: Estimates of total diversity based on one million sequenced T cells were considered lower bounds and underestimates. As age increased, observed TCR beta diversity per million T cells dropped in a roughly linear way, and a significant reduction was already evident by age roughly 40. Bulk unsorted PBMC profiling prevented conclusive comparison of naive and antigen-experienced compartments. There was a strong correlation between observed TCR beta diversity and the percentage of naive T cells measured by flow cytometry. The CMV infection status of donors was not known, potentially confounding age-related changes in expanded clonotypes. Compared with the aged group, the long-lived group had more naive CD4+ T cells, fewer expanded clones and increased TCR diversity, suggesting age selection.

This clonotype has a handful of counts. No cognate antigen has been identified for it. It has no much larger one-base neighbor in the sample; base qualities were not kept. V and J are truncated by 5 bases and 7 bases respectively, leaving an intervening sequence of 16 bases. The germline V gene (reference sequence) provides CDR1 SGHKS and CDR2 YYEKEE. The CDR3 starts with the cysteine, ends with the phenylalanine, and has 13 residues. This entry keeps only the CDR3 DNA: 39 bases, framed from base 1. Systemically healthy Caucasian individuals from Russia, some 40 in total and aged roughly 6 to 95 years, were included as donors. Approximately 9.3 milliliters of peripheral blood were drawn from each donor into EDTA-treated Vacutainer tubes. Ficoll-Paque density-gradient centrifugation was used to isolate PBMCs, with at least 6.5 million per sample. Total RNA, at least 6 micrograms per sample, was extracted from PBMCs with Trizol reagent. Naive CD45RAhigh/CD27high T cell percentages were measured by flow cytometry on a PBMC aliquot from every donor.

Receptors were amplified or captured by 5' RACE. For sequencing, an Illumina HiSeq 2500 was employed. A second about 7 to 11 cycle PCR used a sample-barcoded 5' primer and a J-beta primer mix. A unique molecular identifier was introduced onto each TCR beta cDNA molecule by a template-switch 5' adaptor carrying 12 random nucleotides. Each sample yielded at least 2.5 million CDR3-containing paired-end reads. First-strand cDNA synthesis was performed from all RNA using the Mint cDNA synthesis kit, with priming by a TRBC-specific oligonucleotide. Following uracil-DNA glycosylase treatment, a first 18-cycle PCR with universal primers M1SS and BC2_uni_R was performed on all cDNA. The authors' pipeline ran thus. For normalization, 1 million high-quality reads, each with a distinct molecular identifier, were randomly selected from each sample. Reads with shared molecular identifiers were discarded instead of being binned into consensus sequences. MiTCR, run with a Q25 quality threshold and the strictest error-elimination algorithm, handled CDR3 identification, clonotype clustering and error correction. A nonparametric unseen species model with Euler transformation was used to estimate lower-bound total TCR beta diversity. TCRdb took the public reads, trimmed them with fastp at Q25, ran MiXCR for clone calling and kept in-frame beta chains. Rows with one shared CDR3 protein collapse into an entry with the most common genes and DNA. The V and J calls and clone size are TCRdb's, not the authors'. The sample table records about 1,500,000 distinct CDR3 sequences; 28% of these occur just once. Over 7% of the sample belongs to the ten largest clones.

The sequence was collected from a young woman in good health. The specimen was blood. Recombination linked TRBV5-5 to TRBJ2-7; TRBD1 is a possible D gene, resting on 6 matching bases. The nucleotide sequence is TGTGCCAGCAGACCAGGACAGCTAAAAGAGCAGTACTTC. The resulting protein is CASRPGQLKEQYF.